This T cell receptor (beta chain) was captured in a study of T cell changes during pregnancy in multiple sclerosis. CDR3 length: 14 residues. V gave up 4 bases and J gave up 9 bases, with 14 bases separating them. CDR1 and CDR2 (germline): SGHTS, YDEGEE. The assay was immunoSEQ multiplex PCR, and TCRdb's table has in-frame clones only and misses some. The repertoire has around 83,000 clones, 75% to 95% of them found once; the top ten carry approximately 0.45%. The starting material was CD4+ T cells from peripheral blood mononuclear cells, obtained in the second trimester of pregnancy. The V call is TRBV5-8, the J call TRBJ1-6, with D maybe TRBD1 (5 bases). The clonotype originates from a female donor with multiple sclerosis, enrolled in a pregnancy study. The CDR3 DNA follows: TGTGCCAGCAGCCGCAGGGTGACTTCTTCACCCCTCCACTTT. Amino acids: CASSRRVTSSPLHF.